This T cell receptor beta chain was documented in a study of cytomegalovirus exposure and HLA in healthy donors. Relative to its sample, this clone is medium-sized. This CDR3 has 13 residues. Germline lookup yields CDR1 SNHLY and CDR2 FYNNEI. V was shortened by 3 bases and J by 14 bases, with 16 bases between the two germline ends. In the PCR, 60 Vbeta and 13 Jbeta primers were used. TCRdb keeps only in-frame clones here, not all; method: immunoSEQ multiplex PCR. Seen here are about 83,000 clones, over 70% observed once, and the top ten hold just over 8%. V is TRBV2 and J is TRBJ1-4, with no clear D. This receptor was taken from a man aged 60-69 years in good health and CMV-seronegative. Input material: PBMCs. Written as DNA, the CDR3 is TGTGCCAGCAGTGACGGGCATTCCCGAGGGCTGTTTTTT. As protein: CASSDGHSRGLFF. Supplemented by reference TRBV2 and TRBJ1-4, the full variable domain reads EPEVTQTPSHQVTQMGQEVILRCVPISNHLYFYWYRQILGQKVEFLVSFYNNEISEKSEIFDDQFSVERPDGSNFTLKIRSTKLEDSAMYFCASSDGHSRGLFFGSGTQLSVL.